Listed here are 9 T cell receptor beta chains from one sample, sequenced in a study of blood T cell repertoires in COVID-19. Sequenced by immunoSEQ multiplex PCR; TCRdb stores in-frame clones only, minus some. Here the sample spans around 250,000 clones, roughly 90% being singletons. The sequencing sample was made of peripheral blood. Source of these receptors: a woman aged 40 to 50 who had recovered from COVID-19.

V usage is TRBV7-8 and J usage is TRBJ2-7; D gene unclear. The CDR3 is made up of 14 amino acids. Trimming removed 2 bases from V and 2 bases from J, with 10 bases in between. Germline values: CDR1 SGHVS, CDR2 FQNEAQ. The CDR3 DNA follows: TGTGCCAGCAGCTTATCCCGAAACACCTACGAGCAGTACTTC. Translating it yields CASSLSRNTYEQYF.

The chain links TRBV6-6 to TRBJ1-1; TRBD1 matches at 9 bases. The CDR3 loop spans 15 amino acids. Germline V lookup: CDR1 MNHNY, CDR2 SVGAGI (reference sequence). The V gene end was trimmed by 5 bases and the J gene end by 5 bases; junction bases not matched to a gene: 9. The CDR3 bases are TGTGCCAGCAGTGCCCCCGGACAGGGGTGGACTGAAGCTTTCTTT. The encoded protein is CASSAPGQGWTEAFF.

The V and J genes are TRBV3-1 (or the pseudogene TRBV3-2) and TRBJ2-5, with TRBD2 matching 13 bases. Trimming cost V 8 bases and J 2 bases; bases outside gene matches: 5. Germline CDR1 reads LGHDT; CDR2 reads YNNKEL (reference sequence). This CDR3 is built from 15 residues. CDR3 sequence: CASLRTSGSQETQYF. The CDR3 DNA reads TGTGCCAGCCTCCGGACTAGCGGGAGTCAAGAGACCCAGTACTTC.

The V and J genes are TRBV28 and TRBJ2-7, with D unresolved. The V end lost 1 base, the J end lost 5 bases, and 12 bases lay between the germline ends. This CDR3 spans 14 amino acids. Germline assignment: CDR1 MDHEN and CDR2 SYDVKM. The CDR3 nucleotides are TGTGCCAGCAGTTTATCCGCTGCCCGGGACGAGCAGTACTTC. Residues: CASSLSAARDEQYF.

In DNA, the CDR3 is TGCGCCAGCAGCCTGGGGACAGACAATCAGCCCCAGCATTTT. This encodes CASSLGTDNQPQHF. This chain links TRBV5-1 with TRBJ1-5; 7 nucleotides align to TRBD1. Germline loops: CDR1 SGHRS, CDR2 YFSETQ. The J segment lost 3 bases and the V segment lost 4 bases, leaving 4 bases of the junction unmatched. The CDR3 spans 14 residues.

Note on this clone: The same CDR3 also results from other DNA sequences found in this sample. This chain joins TRBV30 and TRBJ1-5; 7 nucleotides match TRBD1. The CDR3 totals 14 residues. Trimming cost V 0 bases and J 2 bases; bases outside gene matches: 1. Germline assignment: CDR1 GTSNPN and CDR2 SVGIG (reference sequence). The CDR3 region has the DNA TGTGCCTGGAGTGTAGGACAGGGCAATCAGCCCCAGCATTTT. This sequence encodes CAWSVGQGNQPQHF.

This chain connects TRBV11-2 to TRBJ2-7; TRBD2 agrees at 14 bases. CDR3 length: 15 amino acids. The V and J ends lost 5 bases and 5 bases, in that order; junction bases with no gene match: 5. The V gene's germline CDR1 is SGHAT and CDR2 FQNNGV. The CDR3 reads CASSTGTSGSNEQYF. The DNA for the CDR3 is TGTGCCAGCAGCACGGGGACTAGCGGGAGTAACGAGCAGTACTTC.

V usage is TRBV10-3 and J usage is TRBJ2-5; D gene uncertain. The V gene lost 0 bases and the J gene lost 5 bases, with 13 bases spanning the gap. The CDR3 extends over 15 amino acids. Germline V gene sequence: CDR1 ENHRY, CDR2 SYGVKD. The CDR3 sequence: CAISESTGPRETQYF. The CDR3 DNA follows: TGTGCCATCAGTGAGTCGACCGGCCCGAGGGAGACCCAGTACTTC.

The rearrangement joins TRBV19 to TRBJ2-7, with a weak D call TRBD1 (6 bases). CDR1 LNHDA and CDR2 SQIVND come from the germline V gene (reference sequence). CDR3 length equals 16 residues. Trimming pared 3 bases from V and 6 bases from J, leaving 21 bases between. The CDR3 DNA follows: TGTGCCAGTAGTATTAGGGGGTCAGGGGTTGACTCCGAGCAGTACTTC. Protein: CASSIRGSGVDSEQYF.